This is a list of T cell receptor beta chains from one sample in a study of blood T cell repertoires in COVID-19. The repertoire was sequenced with immunoSEQ multiplex PCR; TCRdb's copy has only in-frame clones and lacks some. The sample holds roughly 190,000 clones, roughly 86% seen once. The source material was peripheral blood. These receptors all come from a woman in her 70s with active or convalescent COVID-19. Both conserved end residues are part of each CDR3. D genes are given only for firm matches. The listing skips clone size in some rows; elsewhere it reads once, few, many or a size class.

>.|TRBJ2-1|TRBD1|TRBV27
CASRKTGGHEQFF
TGTGCCAGCAGAAAGACAGGGGGCCATGAGCAGTTCTTC
>few|TRBJ1-5|TRBD1|TRBV24-1
CATSMNRGPVGNQPQHF
TGTGCCACCAGTATGAACAGGGGCCCGGTGGGCAATCAGCCCCAGCATTTT
>.|TRBJ1-2|.|TRBV30
CAWRQGRNYGYTF
TGTGCCTGGAGGCAGGGCCGTAACTATGGCTACACCTTC
>.|TRBJ1-2|TRBD1|TRBV29-1
CSVVETGDGYTF
TGCAGCGTTGTTGAGACAGGGGACGGCTACACCTTC
>.|TRBJ2-1|.|TRBV6-5
CASKRGRYNEQFF
TGTGCCAGCAAAAGGGGCAGATACAATGAGCAGTTCTTC
>.|TRBJ1-6|.|TRBV3-1/TRBV3-2
CASSQEASPLHF
TGTGCCAGCAGCCAAGAAGCATCACCCCTCCACTTT
>.|TRBJ2-5|.|TRBV2
CASSEAYRGGTQYF
TGTGCCAGCAGTGAAGCCTACCGGGGTGGGACCCAGTACTTC
>.|TRBJ1-1|TRBD1|TRBV2
CATPGGSSTEAFF
TGTGCCACCCCAGGGGGGTCGTCCACTGAAGCTTTCTTT
>few|TRBJ2-7|.|TRBV7-2
CASSWTSGEDEQYF
TGTGCCAGCAGCTGGACCTCAGGGGAAGACGAGCAGTACTTC
>once|TRBJ1-5|.|TRBV4-1
CASSLWSGVNQPQHF
TGCGCCAGCAGCTTATGGTCAGGCGTCAATCAGCCCCAGCATTTT
>once|TRBJ2-5|TRBD1|TRBV5-4
CASSGGQGGAQNGETQYF
TGTGCCAGCAGCGGAGGACAGGGGGGCGCCCAAAACGGAGAGACCCAGTACTTC
>.|TRBJ1-4|.|TRBV18
CASSPTAFEKLFF
TGTGCCAGCTCACCGACTGCTTTTGAAAAACTGTTTTTT
>.|TRBJ1-5|TRBD1|TRBV30
CAWRPPRGQGNQPQHF
TGTGCCTGGAGGCCTCCCCGGGGACAGGGGAATCAGCCCCAGCATTTT
>few|TRBJ1-2|.|TRBV11-2
CASSLRRQGYGYTF
TGTGCCAGCAGCTTACGGCGGCAGGGGTATGGCTACACCTTC
>.|TRBJ2-7|TRBD2|TRBV5-1
CASSLGTSGSREQYF
TGCGCCAGCAGCTTGGGTACTAGCGGATCGCGCGAGCAGTACTTC
>.|TRBJ1-5|.|TRBV6-1
CASSGWGGLEDIFDQPQHF
TGTGCCAGCAGTGGTTGGGGGGGCCTCGAGGACATATTCGATCAGCCCCAGCATTTT
>.|TRBJ2-7|.|TRBV12-3/TRBV12-4
CASRPQGAYEQYF
TGTGCCAGCAGACCGCAAGGGGCGTACGAGCAGTACTTC
>.|TRBJ2-1|.|TRBV7-9
CASSFSQLYNEQFF
TGTGCCAGCAGCTTTTCACAGCTGTACAATGAGCAGTTCTTC
>.|TRBJ2-3|.|TRBV3-1/TRBV3-2
CASSQRTGRGADTQYF
TGTGCCAGCAGCCAGCGGACGGGGCGCGGGGCAGATACGCAGTATTTT
>.|TRBJ2-7|TRBD2|TRBV19
CASSIAGGAYEQYF
TGTGCCAGTAGTATAGCGGGAGGAGCCTACGAGCAGTACTTC
>.|TRBJ2-3|TRBD2|TRBV6-6
CASSYGSGSSDTQYF
TGTGCCAGCAGTTACGGTAGCGGGTCATCAGATACGCAGTATTTT
>.|TRBJ2-7|TRBD1|TRBV6-5
CASRGQGGVYEQYF
TGTGCCAGCAGGGGACAGGGGGGGGTCTACGAGCAGTACTTC
>.|TRBJ2-2|TRBD1|TRBV4-1
CASSQRGQFTGELFF
TGCGCCAGCAGCCAGAGGGGACAGTTCACCGGGGAGCTGTTTTTT
>.|TRBJ2-6|.|TRBV5-5
CASSVTSGANVLTF
TGTGCCAGCAGCGTAACATCTGGGGCCAACGTCCTGACTTTC
>.|TRBJ2-7|.|TRBV28
CASSFGSSYEQYF
TGTGCCAGCAGTTTCGGGAGCTCCTACGAGCAGTACTTC
>.|TRBJ2-7|.|TRBV11-2
CASSFQAGYEQYF
TGTGCCAGCAGCTTCCAAGCAGGTTACGAGCAGTACTTC
>.|TRBJ2-3|TRBD2|TRBV5-1
CASTRAGTSGRALSTDTQYF
TGCGCCAGCACCAGAGCGGGGACTAGCGGGAGGGCCCTGAGCACAGATACGCAGTATTTT
>.|TRBJ2-7|TRBD1|TRBV12-5
CASGSGQGAHEQYF
TGTGCTAGTGGTTCGGGACAGGGGGCCCATGAGCAGTACTTC
>.|TRBJ2-2|.|TRBV19
CASSRSRNPGELFF
TGTGCCAGTAGTCGCTCTAGGAACCCCGGGGAGCTGTTTTTT
>once|TRBJ2-7|TRBD2|TRBV9
CASSVGLAGAYEQYF
TGTGCCAGCAGCGTAGGGCTAGCGGGAGCCTACGAGCAGTACTTC
>few|TRBJ2-2|.|TRBV6-5
CASSYERTANTGELFF
TGTGCCAGCAGTTACGAGCGCACCGCGAACACCGGGGAGCTGTTTTTT
>.|TRBJ2-1|.|TRBV5-1
CASSLDGGHNEQFF
TGCGCCAGCAGCTTGGATGGAGGGCACAATGAGCAGTTCTTC
>.|TRBJ1-2|.|TRBV4-1
CASSQDLGLDYGYTF
TGCGCCAGCAGCCAAGATCTTGGACTCGACTATGGCTACACCTTC
>.|TRBJ2-5|.|TRBV12-5
CASGLGQTTNQETQYF
TGTGCTAGTGGTTTAGGTCAAACGACAAACCAAGAGACCCAGTACTTC
>once|TRBJ1-6|.|TRBV27
CASSLSGALSYNSPLHF
TGTGCCAGCAGTTTATCGGGGGCGCTCTCCTATAATTCACCCCTCCACTTT
>.|TRBJ1-3|TRBD1|TRBV28
CASRPQGTSGNTIYF
TGTGCCAGCAGGCCACAGGGGACCTCTGGAAACACCATATATTTT
>.|TRBJ1-5|.|TRBV29-1
CSVETCEGLRNQPQHF
TGCAGCGTTGAAACCTGTGAGGGTCTGCGCAATCAGCCCCAGCATTTT
>few|TRBJ1-6|.|TRBV30
CAWSPGPEEASSYNSPLHF
TGTGCCTGGAGCCCTGGGCCGGAGGAAGCCAGCTCCTATAATTCACCCCTCCACTTT
>.|TRBJ1-5|.|TRBV2
CASSGQGNQPQHF
TGTGCCAGCAGCGGGCAGGGAAATCAGCCCCAGCATTTT
>few|TRBJ1-6|.|TRBV28
CASKTETSSYNSPLHF
TGTGCCAGCAAAACAGAGACCAGCTCCTATAATTCACCCCTCCACTTT
>.|TRBJ1-4|.|TRBV29-1
CSVEDSYPVGEKLFF
TGCAGCGTTGAGGACAGCTACCCGGTGGGGGAAAAACTGTTTTTT
>.|TRBJ2-5|TRBD2|TRBV11-1
CASSFGSGRNQETQYF
TGTGCCAGCAGCTTCGGGAGCGGGAGAAACCAAGAGACCCAGTACTTC
>.|TRBJ2-3|.|TRBV11-2
CASSLDPGLTDTQYF
TGTGCCAGCAGCTTAGATCCGGGGTTAACAGATACGCAGTATTTT
>.|TRBJ2-2|.|TRBV5-1
CASSLEGIPGELFF
TGCGCCAGCAGCTTGGAGGGGATCCCCGGGGAGCTGTTTTTT
>.|TRBJ1-4|.|TRBV3-1/TRBV3-2
CASSQDPTRLATNEKLFF
TGTGCCAGCAGCCAAGATCCGACCAGGCTTGCAACTAATGAAAAACTGTTTTTT